The rows below give T cell receptor beta chains drawn from one sample of a study of Graves' ophthalmopathy and Graves' hyperthyroidism. From the multiplex PCR reads, TCRdb called clonotypes with MiXCR, one entry per CDR3 protein. The repertoire holds nearly 400,000 distinct CDR3 sequences, with 18% as singletons. The sequenced sample was peripheral blood. Source of these receptors: a woman aged 18 to 35 with Graves' ophthalmopathy. Both conserved end residues are part of each CDR3. Each record gives: D gene, clone size, J gene, V gene, CDR3 protein, CDR3 DNA. A D gene is named only where the DNA matches it firmly. The size entry is marked missing in some rows and otherwise reads once, few, many or a size class.

.,.,TRBJ2-7,TRBV19,CASSTGPAPYEQYF,TGTGCCAGTAGCACTGGACCTGCCCCGTACGAGCAGTACTTC
TRBD1,.,TRBJ1-1,TRBV20-1,CSARGSQGANTEAFF,TGCAGTGCTAGGGGATCACAGGGGGCGAACACTGAAGCTTTCTTT
.,.,TRBJ1-2,TRBV6-2/TRBV6-3,CASSYGKGINYGYTF,TGTGCCAGCAGTTATGGAAAAGGGATTAACTATGGCTACACCTTC
TRBD1,.,TRBJ1-1,TRBV4-1,CASSHTGARDEAFF,TGCGCCAGCAGCCACACAGGGGCGAGGGATGAAGCTTTCTTT
TRBD1,many,TRBJ1-5,TRBV27,CASGGTGGRQPQHF,TGTGCCAGCGGCGGGACAGGGGGACGTCAGCCCCAGCATTTT
.,many,TRBJ1-6,TRBV12-3/TRBV12-4,CASIGDSYNSPLHF,TGTGCCAGCATTGGGGATTCCTATAATTCACCCCTCCACTTT
TRBD1,many,TRBJ1-1,TRBV20-1,CSARGSSLTGGSEAFF,TGCAGTGCTAGAGGAAGTAGCTTGACAGGGGGGAGTGAAGCTTTCTTT
TRBD1,many,TRBJ1-2,TRBV4-1,CASRSSTGGNYGYTF,TGCGCCAGCAGATCCTCGACAGGGGGGAACTATGGCTACACCTTC
.,.,TRBJ2-6,TRBV6-5,CASSYSGLTSGANVLTF,TGTGCCAGCAGTTACAGTGGACTCACCTCTGGGGCCAACGTCCTGACTTTC
.,many,TRBJ1-2,TRBV6-2/TRBV6-3,CASRNPRDGYTF,TGTGCCAGCAGAAACCCCCGGGATGGCTACACCTTC